This paragraph reports one T cell receptor beta chain. The antigen remains unidentified. These data come from a study of blood T cells in healthy people across ages. Sample-barcoded 5' priming and a J-beta primer mix drove a second PCR of about 6 to 12 cycles. From the 5' RACE reads, TCRdb called clonotypes with MiXCR, one entry per CDR3 protein. This table has some 900,000 distinct CDR3 sequences, 40% to 60% appearing once. With V trimmed by 0 bases and J by 7 bases, 7 bases remained unmatched. Per germline, CDR1 SGHRS and CDR2 YFSETQ. This CDR3 region has 15 residues. Study conclusions and caveats: Per million T cells, the diversity of TCR beta decreased roughly linearly as age advanced.

Sequenced sample: blood. This TCR derives from a man aged 25-45 years in good health. V is TRBV5-1 and J is TRBJ2-1, with 7 bases aligning to TRBD1. CDR3: CASSLEGAIRNEQFF. The CDR3 DNA reads TGCGCCAGCAGCTTGGAGGGGGCGATTAGAAATGAGCAGTTCTTC. Complete variable domain (other parts from reference TRBV5-1 and TRBJ2-1): KAGVTQTPRYLIKTRGQQVTLSCSPISGHRSVSWYQQTPGQGLQFLFEYFSETQRNKGNFPGRFSGRQFSNSRSEMNVSTLELGDSALYLCASSLEGAIRNEQFFGPGTRLTVL.